Listed below are T cell receptor beta chains from one sample, sequenced in a study of blood T cell repertoires in COVID-19. Assay used: immunoSEQ multiplex PCR; TCRdb lists only in-frame clones, some missing. The sample contains about 140,000 clones, less than 80% of which appear only once. Sample: peripheral blood. All receptors derive from a woman older than 75 with active or convalescent COVID-19. CDR3s include the opening cysteine and the closing phenylalanine or tryptophan. Each record gives: clone size, J gene, V gene, D gene, CDR3 protein, CDR3 DNA. The D gene is left open where the match is weak. Only part of the rows carry a size: once, few, many, or a class if the clone is expanded.

- TRBJ2-3 TRBV4-2 TRBD2 CASSQAPTRLAGGTDTQYF TGTGCCAGCAGCCAGGCCCCCACCAGACTAGCGGGGGGCACAGATACGCAGTATTTT
- TRBJ2-5 TRBV3-1/TRBV3-2 TRBD1 CASSQTGTGPQETQYF TGTGCCAGCAGCCAAACGGGGACAGGGCCACAAGAGACCCAGTACTTC
once TRBJ1-2 TRBV28 - CASSSDGREFGYTF TGTGCCAGCAGTTCGGACGGGAGGGAGTTTGGCTACACCTTC
- TRBJ2-5 TRBV11-3 TRBD1 CASSLGQGAIPETQYF TGTGCCAGCAGCTTAGGGCAGGGGGCAATCCCAGAGACCCAGTACTTC
- TRBJ2-7 TRBV29-1 - CSVEDPPVSYEQYF TGCAGCGTTGAAGATCCCCCTGTATCCTACGAGCAGTACTTC
- TRBJ2-7 TRBV7-2 TRBD2 CASSLQGGDYEQYF TGTGCCAGCAGCTTGCAGGGAGGGGACTACGAGCAGTACTTC
- TRBJ1-2 TRBV25-1 TRBD1 CASSPPGQSYGYTF TGTGCCAGCTCCCCCCCGGGACAGTCCTATGGCTACACCTTC
- TRBJ1-5 TRBV12-3/TRBV12-4 - CASSLTDNQPQHF TGTGCCAGCAGTTTGACAGATAATCAGCCCCAGCATTTT
- TRBJ2-7 TRBV13 - CASSLVTGVGEQYF TGTGCCAGCAGCTTAGTGACGGGGGTAGGCGAGCAGTACTTC
- TRBJ1-5 TRBV6-1 TRBD1 CASSEAGGVYQPQHF TGTGCCAGCAGTGAAGCAGGGGGCGTGTATCAGCCCCAGCATTTT
- TRBJ2-1 TRBV7-3 TRBD2 CASSLTARGGQGEQFF TGTGCCAGCAGCTTAACCGCACGGGGGGGCCAGGGTGAGCAGTTCTTC
- TRBJ2-2 TRBV12-5 TRBD1 CASGLAGPRGGELFF TGTGCTAGTGGTTTGGCGGGTCCCAGGGGGGGGGAGCTGTTTTTT
few TRBJ1-3 TRBV30 - CAWSALRTGNTIYF TGTGCCTGGAGTGCCCTGAGGACTGGAAACACCATATATTTT
- TRBJ1-2 TRBV6-1 - CASSEVGGFTF TGTGCCAGCAGTGAAGTCGGAGGGTTCACCTTC
- TRBJ1-2 TRBV28 - CASSLIPTRAGYTF TGTGCCAGCAGTTTAATCCCCACGAGGGCTGGCTACACCTTC
- TRBJ2-1 TRBV5-1 TRBD1 CASSFDRDREQFF TGCGCCAGCAGCTTCGACAGGGACAGAGAGCAGTTCTTC
few TRBJ2-3 TRBV24-1 - CATSEPHADTQYF TGTGCCACCAGTGAACCACATGCAGATACGCAGTATTTT
- TRBJ1-6 TRBV5-1 TRBD1 CASSLEPGGGNSPLHF TGCGCCAGCAGCTTGGAGCCAGGGGGTGGTAATTCACCCCTCCACTTT
few TRBJ2-7 TRBV4-2 - CASSQSGGISYEQYF TGTGCCAGCAGCCAATCTGGCGGGATCTCCTACGAGCAGTACTTC
few TRBJ2-7 TRBV7-9 TRBD2 CASSPLAGSAYEQYF TGTGCCAGCAGCCCTTTAGCGGGGTCGGCGTACGAGCAGTACTTC
- TRBJ2-7 TRBV10-2 TRBD1 CASSGAGTGSYEQYF TGCGCCAGCAGCGGGGCCGGGACAGGGTCCTACGAGCAGTACTTC
- TRBJ1-1 TRBV11-2 TRBD1 CASSSSRGFVAEAFF TGTGCCAGCAGCTCCTCCAGGGGGTTTGTCGCTGAAGCTTTCTTT
- TRBJ2-7 TRBV15 TRBD2 CATSRAGTSGGALYEQYF TGTGCCACCAGCAGAGCCGGGACTAGCGGGGGGGCACTATACGAGCAGTACTTC
- TRBJ1-6 TRBV4-3 - CASSQVAGSSPLHF TGCGCCAGCAGCCAAGTTGCGGGGAGTTCACCCCTCCACTTT
- TRBJ1-2 TRBV6-4 TRBD1 CASSPDRVVTRGYTF TGTGCCAGCAGCCCGGACAGGGTCGTAACCCGCGGCTACACCTTC
- TRBJ1-1 TRBV10-1 TRBD1 CASSPGQGVNEAFF TGCGCCAGCAGCCCGGGACAGGGGGTTAATGAAGCTTTCTTT
- TRBJ1-2 TRBV19 - CASSLAGANYGYTF TGTGCCAGTTCGTTAGCGGGAGCTAACTATGGCTACACCTTC
- TRBJ1-1 TRBV7-3 - CASSLNSGRGAFF TGTGCCAGCAGCTTAAATAGCGGCCGGGGGGCTTTCTTT
- TRBJ1-1 TRBV11-3 - CASSLDGGPNTEAFF TGTGCCAGCAGCTTAGACGGGGGGCCGAACACTGAAGCTTTCTTT
- TRBJ2-3 TRBV11-3 TRBD2 CASSVAGGPGDTQYF TGTGCCAGCAGTGTAGCGGGGGGGCCCGGAGATACGCAGTATTTT
- TRBJ2-7 TRBV29-1 TRBD1 CSVSGQGSSYEQYF TGCAGCGTGAGCGGACAGGGCAGCTCCTACGAGCAGTACTTC
- TRBJ2-2 TRBV7-9 TRBD1 CASSPGQGLAGELFF TGTGCCAGCAGCCCTGGACAGGGATTGGCCGGGGAGCTGTTTTTT
- TRBJ2-3 TRBV6-2/TRBV6-3 - CASSYTMGVDTQYF TGTGCCAGCAGTTACACCATGGGAGTAGATACGCAGTATTTT
few TRBJ1-6 TRBV3-1/TRBV3-2 - CASSLQGGRSLHF TGTGCCAGCAGCCTCCAGGGTGGTCGGTCCCTCCACTTT
- TRBJ1-2 TRBV6-5 TRBD1 CASRGQGAGNYGYTF TGTGCCAGCAGGGGACAGGGGGCTGGAAACTATGGCTACACCTTC
- TRBJ1-6 TRBV4-3 - CASSQGGAGNNSPLHF TGCGCCAGCAGCCAAGGCGGCGCCGGAAATAATTCACCCCTCCACTTT
- TRBJ1-2 TRBV5-1 TRBD1 CASSDDRDYGYTF TGCGCCAGCAGCGACGACAGGGACTATGGCTACACCTTC